This entry is about one T cell receptor beta chain. Antigen specificity is unknown. Between the trimmed V and J ends, which lost 3 bases and 11 bases, there was a span of 16 bases. The CDR3 covers 13 residues. Germline CDR1 is SGDLS and CDR2 is YYNGEE. This entry is derived from a study of cytomegalovirus exposure and HLA in healthy donors. In the study overall: Drawn from HLA-typed donors, approximately 86 million unique TCRs were held in an early data release.

Findings and caveats of the study: Sequencing depth roughly uniform across donors was assumed in presence/absence analyses. It is likely that the observed cluster of highly shared sequence variants was a sequencing artifact. Later on, analysis showed that most CMV-associated TCR beta chains appeared to be HLA-restricted.

The primer mix had 60 Vbeta and 13 Jbeta primers. The data were produced by immunoSEQ multiplex PCR, yet TCRdb's version contains in-frame clones alone and is incomplete. The sample contains approximately 180,000 clones, 81% of which appear only once. The source material was PBMCs. The sequence derives from a woman younger than 30 in good health and CMV-seropositive. The chain joins TRBV9 to TRBJ2-3; D is possibly TRBD1 (5 bases). The CDR3 spells CASSEGKGIGQYF. The DNA for the CDR3 is TGTGCCAGCAGCGAGGGGAAGGGGATCGGGCAGTATTTT.